The next 17 T cell receptor beta chains were all read from a single sample in a study of shared clonotypes between healthy human individuals. TCRdb keeps only in-frame clones here, not all; method: immunoSEQ multiplex PCR. The sample records 2 million to 3 million clones, roughly 93% being singletons. Material for sequencing was naive CD4+ T cells from PBMCs. The subset was: CD45RA+ positively selected. These receptors all come from a man in his late teens or twenties in good health. Some clones in this sample may be carry-over from other donors' samples.

A remark on this clone: The sample has other DNA sequences that encode this CDR3 too. The chain joins TRBV9 to TRBJ2-3; 9 nucleotides agree with TRBD1. V lost 4 bases to trimming and J lost 0 bases; unmatched junction nucleotides: 6. CDR1 and CDR2 (germline): SGDLS, YYNGEE. CDR3 length equals 16 residues. The CDR3 protein is CASSTRTGASTDTQYF. Here the CDR3 DNA reads TGTGCCAGCAGCACCCGGACAGGGGCCAGCACAGATACGCAGTATTTT.

The chain links TRBV27 to TRBJ2-1; 8 bases are a match to TRBD1. This CDR3 is 16 amino acids long. Germline CDR1 is MNHEY and CDR2 is SMNVEV (reference sequence). The trim removed 0 bases at V and 6 bases at J, leaving 7 bases unmatched. The chain's CDR3 is CASSLSQRTGINEQFF. CDR3 coding DNA: TGTGCCAGCAGTTTATCGCAAAGGACAGGGATCAATGAGCAGTTCTTC.

The J gene is TRBJ2-7, the V gene TRBV5-1; 7 nucleotides agree with TRBD1. The CDR3 is made up of 16 amino acids. V trimming: 4 bases; J trimming: 2 bases; junction bases outside the gene matches: 12. CDR1 is SGHRS, CDR2 YFSETQ, per germline. CDR3 sequence (DNA): TGCGCCAGCAGCCCGGGTAGGACAGGTAATACCTACGAGCAGTACTTC. Its protein product is CASSPGRTGNTYEQYF. Drawing the rest from reference TRBV5-1 and TRBJ2-7, the complete variable domain is KAGVTQTPRYLIKTRGQQVTLSCSPISGHRSVSWYQQTPGQGLQFLFEYFSETQRNKGNFPGRFSGRQFSNSRSEMNVSTLELGDSALYLCASSPGRTGNTYEQYFGPGTRLTVT.

This clone has just one count. This rearrangement joins TRBV28 to TRBJ1-2, with a weak D call TRBD1 (5 bases). The CDR3 runs to 15 residues. Germline lookup yields CDR1 MDHEN and CDR2 SYDVKM. V was trimmed by 5 bases and J by 3 bases, leaving 16 bases between them. The CDR3 spells CASSLGGAGYYGYTF. The CDR3 nucleotides are TGTGCCAGCAGTCTCGGTGGGGCTGGGTACTATGGCTACACCTTC.

V and J are TRBV5-4 and TRBJ2-4; 10 bases are a match to TRBD2. The V gene's germline CDR1 is SGHNT and CDR2 YYREEE (reference sequence). The CDR3 is 12 residues long. V dropped 2 bases and J dropped 14; count of bases not matched to a gene: 4. Written as DNA, the CDR3 is TGTGCCAGCAGCTTCCCCGGGACTAGCGAGTACTTC. Encoded protein: CASSFPGTSEYF.

Only one count was recorded for this clone. The sample contains more than one DNA sequence encoding this CDR3. This rearrangement joins TRBV2 to TRBJ2-7; TRBD1 agrees at 8 bases. CDR1 SNHLY and CDR2 FYNNEI come from the germline V gene. The ends lost 6 bases at V and 1 base at J; junction bases unmatched: 5. This CDR3 region has 14 residues. The DNA for the CDR3 is TGTGCCAGCAGCCGCCAGGGGGCTTCCTACGAGCAGTACTTC. It is translated as CASSRQGASYEQYF.

V gene TRBV30 combines with J gene TRBJ2-7; D is perhaps TRBD1 or TRBD2 (6 bases each). This CDR3 contains 13 residues. Germline V gives CDR1 GTSNPN, CDR2 SVGIG (reference sequence). Trimming took off 3 bases at V and 2 bases at J, with 11 bases between the two ends. CDR3 in amino acids: CAWRRGGPYEQYF. CDR3 coding DNA: TGTGCCTGGAGACGAGGGGGGCCCTACGAGCAGTACTTC.

This chain joins TRBV5-1 and TRBJ2-7; 9 bases map to TRBD1. The germline CDR1 and CDR2 sequences are SGHRS and YFSETQ. This CDR3 is built from 18 residues. After removal of 0 bases from V and 0 bases from J, the junction contained 10 bases not matched to a gene. The CDR3 DNA sequence: TGCGCCAGCAGCTTGGCAAGGGGACAGGGATCCAGCTCCTACGAGCAGTACTTC. It yields the protein CASSLARGQGSSSYEQYF. The full variable domain, with the rest looked up from reference TRBV5-1 and TRBJ2-7, is KAGVTQTPRYLIKTRGQQVTLSCSPISGHRSVSWYQQTPGQGLQFLFEYFSETQRNKGNFPGRFSGRQFSNSRSEMNVSTLELGDSALYLCASSLARGQGSSSYEQYFGPGTRLTVT.

This sequence joins TRBV20-1 and TRBJ2-5; D is ambiguous. The germline gives CDR1 DFQATT, CDR2 SNEGSKA (reference sequence). The CDR3 is 11 amino acids. DNA of the CDR3: TGCAGACACTGTTGCCAAGAGACCCAGTACTTC. It specifies CRHCCQETQYF.

Of note for this clone: This sample includes further DNA sequences coding for the same CDR3. The chain uses TRBV20-1 and TRBJ2-1; D unclear. Per germline, CDR1 DFQATT and CDR2 SNEGSKA (reference sequence). V lost 3 bases to trimming and J lost 10 bases, with 7 bases between them. The CDR3 is 10 amino acids. In nucleotides, the CDR3 is TGCAGTGCTAGCCTCCGGGAGCAGTTCTTC. Protein product: CSASLREQFF.

This chain links TRBV7-3 with TRBJ2-7; D remains unclear. V lost 0 bases, J lost 7 bases, and 7 bases lay in between. The CDR3 totals 12 residues. Germline values: CDR1 SGHTA, CDR2 FQGTGA. DNA of the CDR3: TGTGCCAGCAGCTTAACTGGGCGAGAGCAGTACTTC. It yields the protein CASSLTGREQYF. The full variable domain, in which reference TRBV7-3 and TRBJ2-7 provide the parts outside the CDR3, is GAGVSQTPSNKVTEKGKYVELRCDPISGHTALYWYRQSLGQGPEFLIYFQGTGAADDSGLPNDRFFAVRPEGSVSTLKIQRTERGDSAVYLCASSLTGREQYFGPGTRLTVT.

CDR3 nucleotide sequence: TGTGCCAGCAGTTTAGGAACCCCGTACAATGAGCAGTTCTTC. Translation gives CASSLGTPYNEQFF. V gene TRBV27 combines with J gene TRBJ2-1, with D hard to call. CDR3 size: 14 residues. Germline CDR1 is MNHEY and CDR2 is SMNVEV (reference sequence). V was trimmed by 2 bases and J by 4 bases, leaving 9 bases between them.

V usage is TRBV7-3 and J usage is TRBJ1-1, with 7 positions matching TRBD1. The V gene end was trimmed by 5 bases and the J gene end by 4 bases; junction bases not matched to a gene: 7. The CDR3 is made up of 14 amino acids. Germline lookup yields CDR1 SGHTA and CDR2 FQGTGA. CDR3 DNA: TGTGCCAGCAGCCCCACAGGGGATGTCACTGAAGCTTTCTTT. Amino acid sequence: CASSPTGDVTEAFF.

This chain connects TRBV5-8 to TRBJ2-5, with D hard to call. Near its end, the DNA agrees better with TRBJ2-7, so the J call may be wrong. Germline V gene data show CDR1 as SGHTS and CDR2 as YDEGEE. The CDR3 consists of 13 residues. CDR3 coding DNA: TGTGCCAGCAGCGAGGTTTGGTCCTACGAGCAGTACTTC. It yields the protein CASSEVWSYEQYF.

As regards this clone: Other DNA sequences in the same sample also yield this CDR3. The chain joins TRBV28 to TRBJ2-7, with D uncertain. Germline values: CDR1 MDHEN, CDR2 SYDVKM. This CDR3 is built from 13 residues. V was clipped by 2 bases and J by 3 bases, with 8 bases between them. The CDR3 spells CASSLGQDYEQYF. CDR3 DNA sequence: TGTGCCAGCAGTTTAGGCCAGGACTACGAGCAGTACTTC.

Comment on this clone: The sample holds other DNA sequences that translate to the same CDR3. This rearrangement joins TRBV7-3 to TRBJ1-2; 9 bases map to TRBD1. The CDR3 totals 13 residues. The V and J ends lost 5 bases and 8 bases, in that order; junction bases with no gene match: 6. The germline V gene encodes CDR1 SGHTA and CDR2 FQGTGA. CDR3 nucleotides: TGTGCCAGCAGCCTCGGACAGGGGAGCGGCTACACCTTC. Protein sequence: CASSLGQGSGYTF.

V gene TRBV9 combines with J gene TRBJ2-7; D call uncertain. Trimming stripped 0 bases from V and 6 bases from J, with 7 bases between. Germline V gives CDR1 SGDLS, CDR2 YYNGEE. This CDR3 is built from 12 residues. The chain's CDR3 is CASSVALGEQYF. In nucleotides, the CDR3 is TGTGCCAGCAGCGTAGCTCTCGGCGAGCAGTACTTC.